This is a list of T cell receptor beta chains from one sample in a study of cytomegalovirus exposure and HLA in healthy donors. The table came from immunoSEQ multiplex PCR; TCRdb's copy has only in-frame clones and leaves some out. The sample carries 95,000 to 150,000 clones, about 80% recorded once. Sequencing was done on a sample of PBMCs. These receptor sequences come from a man aged 25-45 years in good health and CMV-seronegative. Both conserved end residues are part of each CDR3. Fields, in order: clone size, V gene, D gene, J gene, CDR3 DNA, CDR3 protein. D genes are given only for firm matches. The listing skips clone size in some rows; elsewhere it reads once, few, many or a size class.

.	TRBV7-9	.	TRBJ1-5	TGTGCCAGCAGCTTAGGACCTAACCCGGGGGAAGGTCAGCCCCAGCATTTT	CASSLGPNPGEGQPQHF
.	TRBV7-9	TRBD1	TRBJ1-2	TGTGCCAGCAGCTTTTTTCCGGGACAGGGAACTTATGGCTACACCTTC	CASSFFPGQGTYGYTF
once	TRBV6-5	TRBD1	TRBJ1-2	TGTGCCAGCTTTAGACCACAGGGGAACTATGGCTACACCTTC	CASFRPQGNYGYTF
.	TRBV28	TRBD1	TRBJ1-1	TGTGCCAGCGCGACAGGGGCGGGGGCTTTCTTT	CASATGAGAFF
once	TRBV10-2	.	TRBJ1-1	TGCGCCAGCAGCCTTTTTAACACTGAAGCTTTCTTT	CASSLFNTEAFF
.	TRBV5-5	TRBD1	TRBJ1-5	TGTGCCAGCAGCGTGGCCGGGGCAGGGGGCGCGGATCAGCCCCAGCATTTT	CASSVAGAGGADQPQHF
.	TRBV10-2	.	TRBJ2-1	TGCGCCAGCACGCCACAAGCGGGCGATGAGCAGTTCTTC	CASTPQAGDEQFF
.	TRBV30	.	TRBJ1-6	TGTGCCTGGAGTGTTGGCAACTCCTATAATTCACCCCTCCACTTT	CAWSVGNSYNSPLHF
few	TRBV28	TRBD2	TRBJ2-7	TGTGCCAGCAGTTTAGAGGCTAGCGGGAACTACGAGCAGTACTTC	CASSLEASGNYEQYF
.	TRBV14	.	TRBJ2-1	TGTGCCAGCAGCCAAGATTACAGAGGGCCGGGGAATGAGCAGTTCTTC	CASSQDYRGPGNEQFF
few	TRBV2	TRBD1	TRBJ1-1	TGTGCCAGCAGCTGGGGACAGGCCATGAACACTGAAGCTTTCTTT	CASSWGQAMNTEAFF
.	TRBV29-1	.	TRBJ1-2	TGCAGCGTTGTTAGCAGTTCGAACTATGGCTACACCTTC	CSVVSSSNYGYTF
.	TRBV5-1	TRBD1	TRBJ1-1	TGCGCCAGCAGCTTTAACAGGGGAGACACTGAAGCTTTCTTT	CASSFNRGDTEAFF
.	TRBV7-9	TRBD1	TRBJ1-2	TGTGCCAGCAGCTTAGAAACAGGGGGCGAAGGCTACACCTTC	CASSLETGGEGYTF
.	TRBV2	TRBD1	TRBJ1-1	TGTGCCAGCAGCGTTCAGGGGGCGGGCACTGAAGCTTTCTTT	CASSVQGAGTEAFF
.	TRBV28	.	TRBJ1-1	TGTGCCAGCAGTCCGGGAACGAGACCGAAAGCTTTCTTT	CASSPGTRPKAFF
.	TRBV27	TRBD2	TRBJ2-1	TGTGCCAGCAGTCTCGAGGTGGCTAGCGGGACATCCTACAATGAGCAGTTCTTC	CASSLEVASGTSYNEQFF
.	TRBV5-5	.	TRBJ1-1	TGTGCCAGCAGGGGGGACACCTACCTCAAAGCTTTCTTT	CASRGDTYLKAFF
.	TRBV10-3	TRBD2	TRBJ2-6	TGTGCCATCAGGGGCATTAGCGGGATCGTATCTGGGGCCAACGTCCTGACTTTC	CAIRGISGIVSGANVLTF
.	TRBV28	TRBD2	TRBJ2-3	TGTGCCAGCAGTTTAGCGGGAGGGAGAGATACGCAGTATTTT	CASSLAGGRDTQYF
.	TRBV19	TRBD1	TRBJ1-5	TGTGCCAGTAGTACGTGGACAGGGGGCGATCAGCCCCAGCATTTT	CASSTWTGGDQPQHF
.	TRBV7-9	TRBD1	TRBJ1-5	TGTGCCAGCAGCCGACAGGGACAGCCCCAGCATTTT	CASSRQGQPQHF
.	TRBV9	TRBD1	TRBJ2-7	TGTGCCAGCAGCGGGGGACAGGAGTCCTACGAGCAGTACTTC	CASSGGQESYEQYF
few	TRBV5-1	.	TRBJ1-1	TGCGCCAGCAGCTTGTCAGGGTCAAGCCCTGAAGCTTTCTTT	CASSLSGSSPEAFF
.	TRBV5-4	.	TRBJ1-4	TGTGCCAGCAGCAATGGACAGACAACTAATGAAAAACTGTTTTTT	CASSNGQTTNEKLFF
few	TRBV2	TRBD1	TRBJ2-4	TGTGCCAGCAGTGGAAAGGGGGCGGCCAAAAACATTCAGTACTTC	CASSGKGAAKNIQYF
.	TRBV14	TRBD2	TRBJ2-1	TGTGCCAGCAGCTCACAACTAGCGGGGGCCTACAATGAGCAGTTCTTC	CASSSQLAGAYNEQFF
.	TRBV9	.	TRBJ2-3	TGTGCCAGCAGCGTTCCCGGGACAGATACGCAGTATTTT	CASSVPGTDTQYF
.	TRBV7-3	.	TRBJ2-1	TGTGCCAGCAGCTTATACGGGAGTGAGCAGTTCTTC	CASSLYGSEQFF
.	TRBV6-6	TRBD1	TRBJ1-1	TGTGCCAGCAGTCACCTCCCAGACAGGGGGACTGAAGCTTTCTTT	CASSHLPDRGTEAFF
.	TRBV7-9	.	TRBJ1-6	TGTGCCAGCAGCACCTCGACAGAAAATCTCCACTTT	CASSTSTENLHF
.	TRBV7-2	TRBD1	TRBJ2-1	TGTGCCAGCATCCAACCCGGGACAGGGAATAGTGAGCAGTTCTTC	CASIQPGTGNSEQFF
.	TRBV5-1	.	TRBJ2-7	TGCGCCAGCAGCTTGGACACTAACTCCTACGAGCAGTACTTC	CASSLDTNSYEQYF
few	TRBV29-1	.	TRBJ2-7	TGCAGCGTTGCGCGGGGGCGCTACGAGCAGTACTTC	CSVARGRYEQYF
.	TRBV27	.	TRBJ2-7	TGTGCCAGCAGGGTGACCAGGGACAACGAGCAGTACTTC	CASRVTRDNEQYF
.	TRBV11-3	.	TRBJ1-5	TGTGCCAGCAGCTTATGGGGTCAGGGAAATCAGCCCCAGCATTTT	CASSLWGQGNQPQHF
.	TRBV9	.	TRBJ2-1	TGTGCCAGCAGCGTTCACCGACAGAATGAGCAGTTCTTC	CASSVHRQNEQFF
.	TRBV7-6	TRBD1	TRBJ2-7	TGTGCCAGCAGCTCGACAGGGGCCTCCTACGAGCAGTACTTC	CASSSTGASYEQYF
.	TRBV6-5	TRBD1	TRBJ1-5	TGTGCCAGCAGTCGACAGGGGGCGAGCAATCAGCCCCAGCATTTT	CASSRQGASNQPQHF
.	TRBV5-4	TRBD1	TRBJ1-2	TGTGCCAGCAGCTTCCGACAGGGGGCAGGGGGAAATGGCTACACCTTC	CASSFRQGAGGNGYTF
.	TRBV10-3	.	TRBJ1-1	TGTGCCATCAGTGAGTCGGGGGGGGCAGTTAGGCTCTTT	CAISESGGAVRLF
.	TRBV7-9	.	TRBJ1-1	TGTGCCAGCCGACGGGATACCACTGAAGCTTTCTTT	CASRRDTTEAFF
once	TRBV30	.	TRBJ1-4	TGTGCCTCCCAGGCAACTAATGAAAAACTGTTTTTT	CASQATNEKLFF
.	TRBV28	.	TRBJ2-7	TGTGCCAGCAGGTACCGGGACTCAACCTACGAGCAGTACTTC	CASRYRDSTYEQYF
.	TRBV6-6	.	TRBJ1-1	TGTGCCAGCAGTTACCAAGAGGCTGAAGCTTTCTTT	CASSYQEAEAFF
.	TRBV10-3	TRBD1	TRBJ1-1	TGTGCCATCAGTGAGTCGGGACAGGGGAACACTGAAGCTTTCTTT	CAISESGQGNTEAFF
.	TRBV11-3	TRBD2	TRBJ2-5	TGTGCCAGCAGCCCCGGGACTAGCGGGAGTGGGGAGACCCAGTACTTC	CASSPGTSGSGETQYF
.	TRBV5-1	.	TRBJ2-5	TGCGCCAGCAGCTTGTCGGAAGAGACCCAGTACTTC	CASSLSEETQYF
.	TRBV5-1	TRBD1	TRBJ1-1	TGCGCCAGCAGTCTGACAGGGAGCACTGAAGCTTTCTTT	CASSLTGSTEAFF
few	TRBV9	TRBD1	TRBJ1-3	TGTGCCAGCAGCTTGACAGGGAGCTCTGGAAACACCATATATTTT	CASSLTGSSGNTIYF
.	TRBV5-6	.	TRBJ2-7	TGTGCCAGCAGCCGTAGCGGTAACTCCTACGAGCAGTACTTC	CASSRSGNSYEQYF
.	TRBV7-8	TRBD2	TRBJ2-7	TGTGCCAGCAGCTCAAGCGGGATCTCCTACGAGCAGTACTTC	CASSSSGISYEQYF
.	TRBV29-1	TRBD1	TRBJ1-2	TGCAGCGTTATTGGACAGGAGCCCTATGGCTACACCTTC	CSVIGQEPYGYTF
once	TRBV6-1	.	TRBJ2-7	TGTGCCAGCAGTGAAGCGGCAGGGATGGGCGAGCAGTACTTC	CASSEAAGMGEQYF
.	TRBV6-5	.	TRBJ1-5	TGTGCCAGCAGCAACCTCCGGGACAACAATCAGCCCCAGCATTTT	CASSNLRDNNQPQHF
.	TRBV9	.	TRBJ2-7	TGTGCCAGCGGGATGGGAGTCGGATACGAGCAGTACTTC	CASGMGVGYEQYF
.	TRBV9	.	TRBJ2-2	TGTGCCAGCAGCCCTAGACAGAGCGCGAACACCGGGGAGCTGTTTTTT	CASSPRQSANTGELFF
.	TRBV27	.	TRBJ1-2	TGTGCCAGCAGGCGCACAGGGCAAGGGGGCTACACCTTC	CASRRTGQGGYTF